Listed below are T cell receptor beta chains from one sample, sequenced in a study of cytomegalovirus exposure and HLA in healthy donors. TCRdb keeps only in-frame clones here, not all; method: immunoSEQ multiplex PCR. The sample lists about 140,000 clones, about 80% occurring once. What was sequenced was PBMCs. Source of these receptors: a man aged 25 to 45 in good health and CMV-seronegative. The CDR3 runs from the conserved cysteine through the conserved F or W. Each record gives: clone size, J gene, D gene, V gene, CDR3 DNA, CDR3 protein. The D gene is left open where the match is weak. Where a row states a size, it is once, few, many or the class of an expanded clone; other rows omit it.

>.|TRBJ2-2|.|TRBV6-5
TGTGCCAGCAGTTACCAGGCGAACACCGGGGAGCTGTTTTTT
CASSYQANTGELFF
>.|TRBJ2-1|TRBD2|TRBV30
TGTGCCCAAGGGACTAGCGGACCCAATGAGCAGTTCTTC
CAQGTSGPNEQFF
>.|TRBJ1-3|.|TRBV5-1
TGCGCCAGCAGCTTGCAGGGTACTGGAAACACCATATATTTT
CASSLQGTGNTIYF
>.|TRBJ1-1|.|TRBV18
TGTGCCAGCTCACCCACGGTAGGAGGGGACACTGAAGCTTTCTTT
CASSPTVGGDTEAFF
>.|TRBJ1-5|.|TRBV7-6
TGTGCCAGCAGCCCTGAGCATTTT
CASSPEHF
>.|TRBJ1-2|.|TRBV7-2
TGTGCCAGCAGCTTACCCGGAGGATACTATGGCTACACCTTC
CASSLPGGYYGYTF
>.|TRBJ2-3|TRBD2|TRBV30
TGTGCCTGGAGTGAGAGACTTAGGACTAGCGGGAGAGGGAGCACAGATACGCAGTATTTT
CAWSERLRTSGRGSTDTQYF
>.|TRBJ2-5|.|TRBV9
TGTGCCAGCAGCGTCTCGGGCCAAGAGACCCAGTACTTC
CASSVSGQETQYF
>once|TRBJ2-5|TRBD1|TRBV27
TGTGCCACTAAGGGACAGGGGGCCCTTAGTCCGCCCGATCGGTCCCGCAGCCGGTACTTC
CATKGQGALSPPDRSRSRYF
>.|TRBJ2-5|TRBD2|TRBV5-1
TGCGCCAGCAGCTTGGTAGCCAGCGGGAGTGAGACCCAGTACTTC
CASSLVASGSETQYF
>once|TRBJ2-7|TRBD1|TRBV5-6
TGTGCCAGCAGCTTTGGGACAGGTAACTACGAGCAGTACTTC
CASSFGTGNYEQYF
>.|TRBJ1-4|.|TRBV28
TGTGCCAGCAGTCCCGGGGGTACAACTAATGAAAAACTGTTTTTT
CASSPGGTTNEKLFF
>.|TRBJ2-1|TRBD2|TRBV4-1
TGCGCCAGCAGCCAAGTAGCGGGTGACGACAATGAGCAGTTCTTC
CASSQVAGDDNEQFF
>.|TRBJ2-3|.|TRBV16
TGTGCCAGCAGCGATCCGGACACCCCCAGGAATACGCAGTATTTT
CASSDPDTPRNTQYF
>.|TRBJ1-1|TRBD1|TRBV28
TGTGCCAGCAGTCCGACAGGGGGTATGAACACTGAAGCTTTCTTT
CASSPTGGMNTEAFF
>.|TRBJ1-6|.|TRBV5-1
TGCGCCAGCAGCTTGACAGGTTTTAATTCACCCCTCCACTTT
CASSLTGFNSPLHF
>.|TRBJ2-2|TRBD2|TRBV30
TGTGCCTGGAGTAATGGGCTAGCGGGAGTTACCGGGGAGCTGTTTTTT
CAWSNGLAGVTGELFF
>.|TRBJ1-2|.|TRBV28
TGTGCCAGCAGTTCAAACAGGGCAGGGTATGGCTACACCTTC
CASSSNRAGYGYTF
>.|TRBJ1-2|.|TRBV9
TGTGCCAGCAGCGTAGGGCAGGGGATGTATGGCTACACCTTC
CASSVGQGMYGYTF
>.|TRBJ1-2|TRBD1|TRBV6-4
TGTGCCAGCAGGGGGCGGGATTATGGGGACAGGGGAAAGGCTAACTATGGCTACACCTTC
CASRGRDYGDRGKANYGYTF
>.|TRBJ1-5|TRBD1|TRBV25-1
TGTGCCAGCAGCCGAGCGGACAGGGGTTGGGATGGCAATCAGCCCCAGCATTTT
CASSRADRGWDGNQPQHF
>few|TRBJ2-3|.|TRBV5-1
TGCGCCAGCAGCTTGGGGAGAGTTGGAGATACGCAGTATTTT
CASSLGRVGDTQYF